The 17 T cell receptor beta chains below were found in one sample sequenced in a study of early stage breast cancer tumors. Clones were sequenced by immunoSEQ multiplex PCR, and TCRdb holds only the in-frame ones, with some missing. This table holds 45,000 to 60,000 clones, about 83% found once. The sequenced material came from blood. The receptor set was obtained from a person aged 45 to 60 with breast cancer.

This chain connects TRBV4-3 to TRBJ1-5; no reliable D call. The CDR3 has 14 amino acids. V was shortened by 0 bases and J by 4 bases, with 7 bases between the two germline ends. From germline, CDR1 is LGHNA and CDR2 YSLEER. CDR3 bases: TGCGCCAGCAGCCAAGAATGGGGAAATCAGCCCCAGCATTTT. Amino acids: CASSQEWGNQPQHF.

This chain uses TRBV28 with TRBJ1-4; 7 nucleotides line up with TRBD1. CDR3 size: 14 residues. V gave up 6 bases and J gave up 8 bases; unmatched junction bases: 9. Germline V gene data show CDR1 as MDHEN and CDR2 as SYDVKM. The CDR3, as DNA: TGTGCCAGCAGCCTGGGACAGATGACCGAAAAACTGTTTTTT. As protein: CASSLGQMTEKLFF. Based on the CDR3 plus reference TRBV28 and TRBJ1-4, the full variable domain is DVKVTQSSRYLVKRTGEKVFLECVQDMDHENMFWYRQDPGLGLRLIYFSYDVKMKEKGDIPEGYSVSREKKERFSLILESASTNQTSMYLCASSLGQMTEKLFFGSGTQLSVL.

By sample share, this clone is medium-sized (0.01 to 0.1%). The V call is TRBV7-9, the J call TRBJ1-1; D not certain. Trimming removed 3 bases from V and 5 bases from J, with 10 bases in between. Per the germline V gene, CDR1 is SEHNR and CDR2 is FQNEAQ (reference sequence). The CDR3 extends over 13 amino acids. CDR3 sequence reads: CASSFDVATEAFF. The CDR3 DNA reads TGTGCCAGCAGCTTTGACGTGGCGACTGAAGCTTTCTTT.

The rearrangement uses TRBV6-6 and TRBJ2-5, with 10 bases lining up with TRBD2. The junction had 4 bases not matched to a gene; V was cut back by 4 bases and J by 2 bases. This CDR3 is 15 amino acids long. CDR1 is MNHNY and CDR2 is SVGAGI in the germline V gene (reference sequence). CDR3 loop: CASSSWTSGQETQYF. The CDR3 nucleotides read TGTGCCAGCAGTTCGTGGACTAGCGGACAAGAGACCCAGTACTTC.

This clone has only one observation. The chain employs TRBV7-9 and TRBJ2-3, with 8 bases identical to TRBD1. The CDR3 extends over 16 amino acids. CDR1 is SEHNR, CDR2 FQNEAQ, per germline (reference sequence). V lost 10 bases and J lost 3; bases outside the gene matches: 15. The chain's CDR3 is CAIRAGTGFLTDTQYF. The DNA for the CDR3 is TGTGCCATCCGGGCCGGGACAGGTTTTTTGACAGATACGCAGTATTTT.

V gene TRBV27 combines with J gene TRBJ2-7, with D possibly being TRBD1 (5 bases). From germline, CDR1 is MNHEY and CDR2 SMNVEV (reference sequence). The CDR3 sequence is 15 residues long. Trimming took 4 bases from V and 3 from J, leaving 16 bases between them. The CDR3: CASSSIQTAIYEQYF. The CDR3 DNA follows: TGTGCCAGCAGTTCCATCCAGACAGCGATCTACGAGCAGTACTTC.

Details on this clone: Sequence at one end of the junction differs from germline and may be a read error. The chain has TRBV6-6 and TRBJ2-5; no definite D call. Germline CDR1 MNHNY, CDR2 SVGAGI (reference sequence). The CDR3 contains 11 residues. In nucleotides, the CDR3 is TGTGCCAGCAGTATTCAAGCGACCCAGTACTTC. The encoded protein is CASSIQATQYF.

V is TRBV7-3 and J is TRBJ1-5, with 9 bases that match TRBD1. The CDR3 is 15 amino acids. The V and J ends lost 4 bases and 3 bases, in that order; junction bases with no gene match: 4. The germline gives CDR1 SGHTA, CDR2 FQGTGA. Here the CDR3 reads CASSSGTGINQPQHF. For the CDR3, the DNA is TGTGCCAGCAGCTCCGGGACAGGGATCAATCAGCCCCAGCATTTT.

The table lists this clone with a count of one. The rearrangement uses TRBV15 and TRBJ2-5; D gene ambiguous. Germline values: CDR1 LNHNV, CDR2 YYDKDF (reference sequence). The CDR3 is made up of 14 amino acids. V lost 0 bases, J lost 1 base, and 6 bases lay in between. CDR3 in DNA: TGTGCCACCAGCAGAGATCAACGCCAAGAGACCCAGTACTTC. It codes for CATSRDQRQETQYF.

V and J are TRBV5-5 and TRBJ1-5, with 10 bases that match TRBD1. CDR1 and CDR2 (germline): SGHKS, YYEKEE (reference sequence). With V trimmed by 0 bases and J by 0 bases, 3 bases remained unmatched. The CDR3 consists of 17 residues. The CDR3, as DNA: TGTGCCAGCAGCTTGGGACAGGGGGCTTATAGCAATCAGCCCCAGCATTTT. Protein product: CASSLGQGAYSNQPQHF.

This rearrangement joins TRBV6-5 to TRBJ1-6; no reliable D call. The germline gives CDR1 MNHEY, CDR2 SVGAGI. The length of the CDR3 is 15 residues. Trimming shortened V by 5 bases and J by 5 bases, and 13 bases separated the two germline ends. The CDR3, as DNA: TGTGCCAGCAGTGCCGGATGGTTTAATAATTCACCCCTCCACTTT. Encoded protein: CASSAGWFNNSPLHF.

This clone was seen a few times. CDR3 sequence: CASSKISLNQPQHF. The CDR3 DNA reads as TGTGCCAGCAGCAAAATCTCGTTAAATCAGCCCCAGCATTTT. This chain links TRBV21-1 with TRBJ1-5. TRBV21-1 is deemed a pseudogene. The length of the CDR3 is 14 residues.

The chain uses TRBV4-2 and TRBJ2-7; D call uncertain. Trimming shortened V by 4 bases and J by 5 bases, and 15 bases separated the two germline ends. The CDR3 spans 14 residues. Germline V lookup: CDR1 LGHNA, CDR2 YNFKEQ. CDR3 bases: TGTGCCAGCAGCCCCCAGGCACTACTGGACGAGCAGTACTTC. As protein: CASSPQALLDEQYF.

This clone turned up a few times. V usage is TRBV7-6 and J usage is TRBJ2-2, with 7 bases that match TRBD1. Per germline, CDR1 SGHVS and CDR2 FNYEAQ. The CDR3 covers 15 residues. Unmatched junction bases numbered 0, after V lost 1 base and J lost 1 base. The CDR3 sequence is CASSLGQGNTGELFF. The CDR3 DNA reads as TGTGCCAGCAGCTTAGGACAGGGGAACACCGGGGAGCTGTTTTTT.

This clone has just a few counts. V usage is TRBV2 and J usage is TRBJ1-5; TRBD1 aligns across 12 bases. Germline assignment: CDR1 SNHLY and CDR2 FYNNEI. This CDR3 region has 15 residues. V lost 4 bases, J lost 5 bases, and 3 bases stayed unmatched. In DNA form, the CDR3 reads TGTGCCAGCAGTGGCGGGACAGGGGGCGATCAGCCCCAGCATTTT. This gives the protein CASSGGTGGDQPQHF.

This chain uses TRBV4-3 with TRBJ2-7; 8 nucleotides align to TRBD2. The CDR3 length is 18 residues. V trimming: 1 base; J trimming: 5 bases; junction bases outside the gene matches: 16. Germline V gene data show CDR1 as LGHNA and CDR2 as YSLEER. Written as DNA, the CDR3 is TGCGCCAGCAGCCAAGCCCCGCTCGGGAGGGAGGGCCGCCACGAGCAGTACTTC. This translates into CASSQAPLGREGRHEQYF.

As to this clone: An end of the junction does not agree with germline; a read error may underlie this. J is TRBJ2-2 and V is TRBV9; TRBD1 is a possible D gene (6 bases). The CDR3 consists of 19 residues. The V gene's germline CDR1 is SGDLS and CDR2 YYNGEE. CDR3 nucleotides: TGTGCCAGCAGCGTAGGGGTCACTGGGTTAGGGGGTATCACCGCGGAGCTGTTTTTT. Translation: CASSVGVTGLGGITAELFF. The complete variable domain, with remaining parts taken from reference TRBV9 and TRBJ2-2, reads DSGVTQTPKHLITATGQRVTLRCSPRSGDLSVYWYQQSLDQGLQFLIQYYNGEERAKGNILERFSAQQFPDLHSELNLSSLELGDSALYFCASSVGVTGLGGITAELFFGEGSRLTVL.